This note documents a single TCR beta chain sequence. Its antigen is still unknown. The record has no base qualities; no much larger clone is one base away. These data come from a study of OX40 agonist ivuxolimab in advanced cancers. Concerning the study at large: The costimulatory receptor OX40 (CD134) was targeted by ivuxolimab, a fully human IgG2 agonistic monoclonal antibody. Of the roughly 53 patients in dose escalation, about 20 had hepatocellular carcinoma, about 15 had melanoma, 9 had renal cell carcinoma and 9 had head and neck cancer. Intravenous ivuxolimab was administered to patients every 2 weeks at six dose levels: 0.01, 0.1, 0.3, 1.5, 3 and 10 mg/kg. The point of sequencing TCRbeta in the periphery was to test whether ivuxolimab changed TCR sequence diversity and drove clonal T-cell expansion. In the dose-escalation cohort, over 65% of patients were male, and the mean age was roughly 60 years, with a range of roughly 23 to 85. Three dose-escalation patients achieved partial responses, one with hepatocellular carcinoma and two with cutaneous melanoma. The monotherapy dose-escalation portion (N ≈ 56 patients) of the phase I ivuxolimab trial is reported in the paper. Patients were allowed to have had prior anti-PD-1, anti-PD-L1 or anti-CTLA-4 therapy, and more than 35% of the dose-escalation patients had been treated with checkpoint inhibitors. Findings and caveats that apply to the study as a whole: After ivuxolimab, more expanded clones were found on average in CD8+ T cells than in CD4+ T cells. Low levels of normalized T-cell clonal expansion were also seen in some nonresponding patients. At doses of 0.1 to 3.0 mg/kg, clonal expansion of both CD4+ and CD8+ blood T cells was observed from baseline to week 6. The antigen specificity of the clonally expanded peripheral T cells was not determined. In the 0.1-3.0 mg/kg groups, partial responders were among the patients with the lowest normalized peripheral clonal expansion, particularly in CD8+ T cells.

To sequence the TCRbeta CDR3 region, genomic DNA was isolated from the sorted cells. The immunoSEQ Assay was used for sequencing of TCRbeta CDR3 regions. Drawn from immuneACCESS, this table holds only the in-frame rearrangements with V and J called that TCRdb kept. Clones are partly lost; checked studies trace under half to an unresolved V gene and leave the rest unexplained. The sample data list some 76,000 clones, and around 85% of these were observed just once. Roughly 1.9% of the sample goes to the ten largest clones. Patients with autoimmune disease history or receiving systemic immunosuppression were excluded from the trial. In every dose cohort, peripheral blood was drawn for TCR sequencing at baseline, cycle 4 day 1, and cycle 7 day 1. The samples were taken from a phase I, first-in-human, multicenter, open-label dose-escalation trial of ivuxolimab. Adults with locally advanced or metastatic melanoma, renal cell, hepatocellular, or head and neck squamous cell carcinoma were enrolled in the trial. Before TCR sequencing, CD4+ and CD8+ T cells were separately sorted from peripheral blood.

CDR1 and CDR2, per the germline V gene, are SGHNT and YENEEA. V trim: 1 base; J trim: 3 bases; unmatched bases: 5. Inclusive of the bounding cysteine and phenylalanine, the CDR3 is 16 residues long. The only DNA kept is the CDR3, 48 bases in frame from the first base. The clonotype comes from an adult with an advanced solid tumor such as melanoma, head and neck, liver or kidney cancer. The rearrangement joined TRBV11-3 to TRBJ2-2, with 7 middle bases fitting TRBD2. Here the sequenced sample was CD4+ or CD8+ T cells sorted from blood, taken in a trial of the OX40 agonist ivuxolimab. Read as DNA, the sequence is TGTGCCAGCAGCTTAGGGGTAGCGGGCTACACCGGGGAGCTGTTTTTT. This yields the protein CASSLGVAGYTGELFF. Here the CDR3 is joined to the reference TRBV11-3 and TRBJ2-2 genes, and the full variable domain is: EAGVVQSPRYKIIEKKQPVAFWCNPISGHNTLYWYLQNLGQGPELLIRYENEEAVDDSQLPKDRFSAERLKGVDSTLKIQPAELGDSAVYLCASSLGVAGYTGELFFGEGSRLTVL.